This TCR beta chain was recorded in a study of blood T cell repertoires in COVID-19. Generated by immunoSEQ multiplex PCR, the TCRdb table keeps only in-frame clones and is missing some. The sample has fewer than 110,000 clones; about 89% are singletons. Looked up from germline, CDR1 is KGHDR and CDR2 is SFDVKD. This CDR3 has 15 residues. V was pared by 5 bases and J by 9 bases, with 19 bases between. Material: peripheral blood. The TCR comes from a woman in her twenties or thirties with acute or convalescent COVID-19. V and J are TRBV24-1 and TRBJ2-1; TRBD1 might be the D (9 bases). Written as DNA, the CDR3 is TGTGCCACCAGTGTAGCGGGACAGGGATATAGTGAGCAGTTCTTC. Translating it yields CATSVAGQGYSEQFF.